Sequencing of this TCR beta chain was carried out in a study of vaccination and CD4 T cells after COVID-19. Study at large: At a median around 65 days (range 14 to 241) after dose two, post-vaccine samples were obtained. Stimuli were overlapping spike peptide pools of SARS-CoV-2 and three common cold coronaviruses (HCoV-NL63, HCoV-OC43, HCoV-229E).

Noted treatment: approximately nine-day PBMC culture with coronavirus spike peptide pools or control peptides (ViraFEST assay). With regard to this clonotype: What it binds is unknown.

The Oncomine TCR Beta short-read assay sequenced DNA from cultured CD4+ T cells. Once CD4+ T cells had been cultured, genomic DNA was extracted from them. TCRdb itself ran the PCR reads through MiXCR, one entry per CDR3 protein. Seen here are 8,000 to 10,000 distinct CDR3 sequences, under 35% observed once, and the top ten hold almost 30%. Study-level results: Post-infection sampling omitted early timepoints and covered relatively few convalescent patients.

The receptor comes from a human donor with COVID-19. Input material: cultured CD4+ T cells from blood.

The CDR3 DNA reads as TGTGCCAGCAGCCAAGTCCTGGGTACGGTCACTGAAGCTTTCTTT. Translation: CASSQVLGTVTEAFF. J is TRBJ1-1 and V is TRBV11-2; unclear D gene. The CDR3 extends over 15 amino acids. The V and J ends lost 5 bases and 4 bases respectively, with 17 bases between them. CDR1 is SGHAT and CDR2 is FQNNGV in the germline V gene. Looking up the rest from reference TRBV11-2 and TRBJ1-1 gives the full variable domain: EAGVAQSPRYKIIEKRQSVAFWCNPISGHATLYWYQQILGQGPKLLIQFQNNGVVDDSQLPKDRFSAERLKGVDSTLKIQPAKLEDSAVYLCASSQVLGTVTEAFFGQGTRLTVV.